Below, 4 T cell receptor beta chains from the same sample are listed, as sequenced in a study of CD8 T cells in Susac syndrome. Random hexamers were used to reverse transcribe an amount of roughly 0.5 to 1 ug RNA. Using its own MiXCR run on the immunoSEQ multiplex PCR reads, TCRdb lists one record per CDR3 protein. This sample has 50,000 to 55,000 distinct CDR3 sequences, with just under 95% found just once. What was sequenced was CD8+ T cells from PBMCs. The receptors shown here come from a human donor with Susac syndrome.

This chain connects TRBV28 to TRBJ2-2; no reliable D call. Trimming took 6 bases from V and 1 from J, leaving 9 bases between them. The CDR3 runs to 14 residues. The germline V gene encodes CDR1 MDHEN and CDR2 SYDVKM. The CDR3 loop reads CASSTVWNTGELFF. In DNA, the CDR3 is TGTGCCAGCAGCACGGTGTGGAACACCGGGGAGCTGTTTTTT.

The CDR3 DNA reads as TGTGCCAGTAGTCTTTTCTGGGACACAGATACGCAGTATTTT. Translated: CASSLFWDTDTQYF. This chain uses TRBV19 with TRBJ2-3; D remains unclear. CDR3 length equals 14 residues. Trimming took off 5 bases at V and 2 bases at J, with 11 bases between the two ends. The germline gives CDR1 LNHDA, CDR2 SQIVND (reference sequence).

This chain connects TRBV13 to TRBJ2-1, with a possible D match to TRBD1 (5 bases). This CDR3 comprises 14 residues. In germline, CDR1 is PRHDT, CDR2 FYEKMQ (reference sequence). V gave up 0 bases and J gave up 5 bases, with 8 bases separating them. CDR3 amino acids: CASSLGRRDNEQFF. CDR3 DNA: TGTGCCAGCAGCTTAGGCCGCAGGGACAATGAGCAGTTCTTC.

This CDR3 reads CASSSGQGDYGYTF. For the CDR3, the DNA is TGCGCCAGCAGCTCGGGACAGGGGGACTATGGCTACACCTTC. The chain carries TRBV5-1 and TRBJ1-2; TRBD1 matches at 11 bases. Per the germline V gene, CDR1 is SGHRS and CDR2 is YFSETQ. V trimming: 3 bases; J trimming: 3 bases; junction bases outside the gene matches: 1. CDR3 length equals 14 residues.